The rows below give T cell receptor beta chains drawn from one sample of a study of T cells after yellow fever vaccination. MiXCR, applied by TCRdb to the 5' RACE reads, yields one record per CDR3 protein. The sample holds 450,000 to 650,000 distinct CDR3 sequences; less than 25% are singletons and the top ten take approximately 16%. Sequenced material: PBMCs, taken 21 days after the first yellow fever vaccination. These receptors were collected from a man younger than 35 who received the YFV17D yellow fever vaccine. The CDR3 runs from the conserved cysteine through the conserved F or W. A D gene is named only where the DNA matches it firmly. Clone size is stated in some rows and not others, as once, few, many or a class when expanded.

17	-	TRBV7-2	TRBJ1-2	TRBD1	TGTGCCAGCAGCTCCGGACAGGGAAATCGAATAGGGTATGGCTACACCTTC	CASSSGQGNRIGYGYTF
11	few	TRBV2	TRBJ1-1	-	TGTGCCAGCAGGGAATCGACTGAAGCTTTCTTT	CASRESTEAFF
14	-	TRBV19	TRBJ2-1	-	TGTGCCAGTAACCTCAGGGGGGCCTACAATGAGCAGTTCTTC	CASNLRGAYNEQFF
19	few	TRBV6-1	TRBJ2-6	-	TGTGCCAGCAGCCTGGAGGGTTACAGGTCATCAGCTGGGGCCAACGTCCTGACTTTC	CASSLEGYRSSAGANVLTF
16	once	TRBV12-3/TRBV12-4	TRBJ1-6	-	TGTGCCAGCAGTTCGGACAGTAGCTCCTATAATTCACCCCTCCACTTT	CASSSDSSSYNSPLHF
13	-	TRBV4-1	TRBJ2-3	-	TGCGCCAGCAGCCAAGACGCCACAGATACGCAGTATTTT	CASSQDATDTQYF
15	-	TRBV7-8	TRBJ2-2	-	TGTGCCAGCAGCCAAGCATCGGGGCCGGCCGGGGAGCTGTTTTTT	CASSQASGPAGELFF
14	-	TRBV5-4	TRBJ2-3	TRBD2	TGTGCCAGCAGCTCCAGGGACTACACAGATACGCAGTATTTT	CASSSRDYTDTQYF
15	-	TRBV7-3	TRBJ2-3	-	TGTGCCAGCAGCTTAAGCCCCGATAGCACAGATACGCAGTATTTT	CASSLSPDSTDTQYF
16	few	TRBV9	TRBJ2-3	TRBD2	TGTGCCAGCAGCGGACTAGCGGGGGGGGACACAGATACGCAGTATTTT	CASSGLAGGDTDTQYF
17	-	TRBV5-1	TRBJ1-2	TRBD1	TGCGCCAGCACCAGGGGTGGGACAGGAGAAGCTAACTATGGCTACACCTTC	CASTRGGTGEANYGYTF
15	once	TRBV2	TRBJ2-4	TRBD1	TGTGCCAGCAGGAGACAGGGGGCCCCCAAAAACATTCAGTACTTC	CASRRQGAPKNIQYF
13	many	TRBV5-1	TRBJ2-3	-	TGCGCCAGCAGCTTCACAGGGACAGATACGCAGTATTTT	CASSFTGTDTQYF
12	-	TRBV7-2	TRBJ1-5	-	TGTGCCAGCAGCGCTCGCAATCAGCCCCAGCATTTT	CASSARNQPQHF
16	-	TRBV20-1	TRBJ1-6	TRBD1	TGCTGTGCTAGCAGACGAAGGACAGGGGGGTTCTCACCCCTCCACTTT	CCASRRRTGGFSPLHF
16	-	TRBV24-1	TRBJ1-1	TRBD1	TGTGCCACCAGTGATGGGGAACAGGGGCCGAACACTGAAGCTTTCTTT	CATSDGEQGPNTEAFF
16	-	TRBV7-9	TRBJ1-4	TRBD1	TGTGCCAGCAGCTTGGGGACAGGGGATGTCAGTGAAAAACTGTTTTTT	CASSLGTGDVSEKLFF
11	few	TRBV11-2	TRBJ1-3	-	TGTGCCAGCAGCTTCGGGTACACCATATATTTT	CASSFGYTIYF
14	few	TRBV5-1	TRBJ2-3	-	TGCGCCAGCAGCTCGCGGGGGCGATCAGATACGCAGTATTTT	CASSSRGRSDTQYF
13	few	TRBV29-1	TRBJ2-5	TRBD2	TGCAGCAGCTCCGGGACTAATCAAGAGACCCAGTACTTC	CSSSGTNQETQYF
15	-	TRBV5-4	TRBJ2-3	-	TGTGCCAGCAGCTCGCTGGGAGCCAGAGCAGATACGCAGTATTTT	CASSSLGARADTQYF
17	-	TRBV14	TRBJ2-5	-	TGTGCCAGCAGCCAAGTCACTCCAGGCCAACCCTCGAAGACCCAGTACTTC	CASSQVTPGQPSKTQYF
14	-	TRBV4-2	TRBJ2-3	-	TGTGCCAGCGGAGCCGTGCCCCTCTTGGATACGCAGTATTTT	CASGAVPLLDTQYF
19	few	TRBV11-1	TRBJ1-1	-	TGTGCCAGCAGCTCCACGAAAAACCTCGGGGGAGGGATGAACACTGAAGCTTTCTTT	CASSSTKNLGGGMNTEAFF
16	-	TRBV6-5	TRBJ1-6	-	TGTGCCAGCAGTTACACGACCGGGATGGGGAATTCACCCCTCCACTTT	CASSYTTGMGNSPLHF
13	few	TRBV11-2	TRBJ2-7	TRBD2	TGTGCCAGCAGCTTAGGGGAGGGCAGCGAGCAGTACTTC	CASSLGEGSEQYF
14	many	TRBV12-3/TRBV12-4	TRBJ1-1	-	TGTGCCAGCGGACAGCTCCAATTGAACACTGAAGCTTTCTTT	CASGQLQLNTEAFF
16	-	TRBV5-1	TRBJ2-2	-	TGCGCCAGCAGCCCTCTCGGGGGGCGCGGGACCGGGGAGCTGTTTTTT	CASSPLGGRGTGELFF
16	few	TRBV5-1	TRBJ2-1	-	TGCGCCAGCAGCTTACAAGGCACCAGCTCCTACAATGAGCAGTTCTTC	CASSLQGTSSYNEQFF
15	-	TRBV20-1	TRBJ1-6	-	TGCAGTGCTAGAAAAGAGGGGCTCGGGGATTCACCCCTCCACTTT	CSARKEGLGDSPLHF
15	-	TRBV12-3/TRBV12-4	TRBJ2-2	-	TGTGCCAGCAGTTTGAGGCCGCCGATGACCGGGGAGCTGTTTTTT	CASSLRPPMTGELFF
14	few	TRBV2	TRBJ2-5	-	TGTGCCAGCAGTGGGATTAGTTTTGGAGAGACCCAGTACTTC	CASSGISFGETQYF
14	few	TRBV4-1	TRBJ1-1	-	TGCGCCAGCAGCCATGCGAGTGAGAACACTGAAGCTTTCTTT	CASSHASENTEAFF
14	-	TRBV4-3	TRBJ2-5	TRBD2	TGCGCCAGCAGCCAGGAGGGACTACAAGAGACCCAGTACTTC	CASSQEGLQETQYF
16	few	TRBV4-2	TRBJ2-2	-	TGTGCCAGCAGCCAAGGGACGGTGCTGAACACCGGGGAGCTGTTTTTT	CASSQGTVLNTGELFF
11	many	TRBV20-1	TRBJ1-1	-	TGCAGCCAGGCAGGCAACACTGAAGCTTTCTTT	CSQAGNTEAFF
14	few	TRBV7-2	TRBJ2-2	-	TGTGCCAGCAGCTTACAGCGGTCCACCGGGGAGCTGTTTTTT	CASSLQRSTGELFF
15	-	TRBV7-9	TRBJ2-4	TRBD1	TGTGCCAGCAGCTCCCCCACAGGGGTTTCCGGCATTCAGTACTTC	CASSSPTGVSGIQYF
15	-	TRBV3-1	TRBJ2-6	TRBD1	TGTGCCAGCAGCTACCAGGGGGCTGGGGCCAACGTCCTGACTTTC	CASSYQGAGANVLTF
18	-	TRBV11-1	TRBJ2-1	-	TGTGCCAGCAGCTTGAATTTTCGGGGGCCGAGCTCCTACAATGAGCAGTTCTTC	CASSLNFRGPSSYNEQFF
20	few	TRBV4-1	TRBJ1-1	-	TGCGCCAGCAGCCAAAACCCCTTATTATCGGCTAGAGCTTCTGGCACTGAAGCTTTCTTT	CASSQNPLLSARASGTEAFF
16	-	TRBV27	TRBJ2-1	-	TGTGCCAGCAGCGGGGATCAGGTTCGAGTCTACAATGAGCAGTTCTTC	CASSGDQVRVYNEQFF
17	-	TRBV7-2	TRBJ1-5	-	TGTGCCAGCAGCCTCTACTCAACCTGTGATAGCAATCAGCCCCAGCATTTT	CASSLYSTCDSNQPQHF
13	few	TRBV14	TRBJ2-1	TRBD1	TGTGCCAGCAGCCAGGATCTGACAGGGAAGCAGTTCTTC	CASSQDLTGKQFF
11	-	TRBV6-5	TRBJ1-1	-	TGTGCCAGCAGTTCGGGGGATGAAGCTTTCTTT	CASSSGDEAFF
15	-	TRBV4-1	TRBJ1-4	-	TGCGCCAGCAGCCAACGACATACAACTAATGAAAAACTGTTTTTT	CASSQRHTTNEKLFF
14	-	TRBV7-2	TRBJ2-1	TRBD1	TGTGCCAGCAGCGGGACAGGGGGCAGGGATGAGCAGTTCTTC	CASSGTGGRDEQFF
14	few	TRBV25-1	TRBJ1-3	TRBD1	TGTGCCAGCAGGAGGACAGGGTCTGGAAACACCATATATTTT	CASRRTGSGNTIYF
15	few	TRBV30	TRBJ2-1	-	TGTGCCTGGAGGGCGGGACTCAACTCCTACAATGAGCAGTTCTTC	CAWRAGLNSYNEQFF
16	-	TRBV4-1	TRBJ2-5	-	TGCGCCAGCAGTCCTAAACGGGGGGCGGGTGGAGAGACCCAGTACTTC	CASSPKRGAGGETQYF
14	-	TRBV7-2	TRBJ1-2	-	TGTGCCAGCAGCTTAGAAGTCTACAACTATGGCTACACCTTC	CASSLEVYNYGYTF
13	-	TRBV7-9	TRBJ1-2	TRBD1	TGTGCCAGCACCAAACAGGGGGCGCCGAGCTACACCTTC	CASTKQGAPSYTF
15	-	TRBV9	TRBJ1-5	-	TGTGCCAGCAGCGTGACCGGACAGAGCAATCAGCCCCAGCATTTT	CASSVTGQSNQPQHF
15	-	TRBV7-9	TRBJ2-3	TRBD2	TGTGCCAGCAGCGTTAGCGGGGGAGGAGGAGATACGCAGTATTTT	CASSVSGGGGDTQYF
13	few	TRBV29-1	TRBJ2-1	TRBD1	TGCAGCGTTGGGGTGACAGGGTTGAATGAGCAGTTCTTC	CSVGVTGLNEQFF
17	few	TRBV12-3/TRBV12-4	TRBJ2-3	-	TGTGCCAGCAACCGGCAGGGAGTTAGTCGGTGGGGAGATACGCAGTATTTT	CASNRQGVSRWGDTQYF
13	-	TRBV7-2	TRBJ1-5	-	TGTGCCAGCAGCTTAGCAGAGGGGCAGCCCCAGCATTTT	CASSLAEGQPQHF
14	-	TRBV15	TRBJ2-1	-	TGTGCCACCAGCAGAGATGAAGGAAGGTATGAGCAGTTCTTC	CATSRDEGRYEQFF
14	-	TRBV28	TRBJ1-4	-	TGTGCCAGCAGTAATACAGACCTTAATGAAAAACTGTTTTTT	CASSNTDLNEKLFF
13	few	TRBV5-1	TRBJ2-7	TRBD2	TGCGCCAGCAGCCCGGGACTATTCTACGAGCAGTACTTC	CASSPGLFYEQYF